The 30 T cell receptor beta chains below were found in one sample sequenced in a study of T cells expressing NK-cell markers. From the 5' RACE reads, TCRdb lists one entry per CDR3 protein and no DNA. Its clone listing holds some 440,000 distinct CDR3 sequences. The sample was blood T cells: a sorted CD56 or NKG2C T cell subset, CD4+ or CD8+ T cells, or bulk PBMC T cells (not recorded which). These TCRs come from a woman in her 50s in good health.

This chain joins TRBV5-4 and TRBJ2-5; TCRdb picks TRBD2, but there is no DNA to check that call. The CDR3 has 16 amino acids. Per germline, CDR1 SGHNT and CDR2 YYREEE (reference sequence). The CDR3 loop is CASSVSSGRGEETQYF.

This CDR3 is CATSRLTSGRPNEQFF. This sequence joins TRBV15 and TRBJ2-1; TCRdb reports TRBD2, a call that lacks DNA to check it against. The CDR3 runs 16 residues. Germline V gene data show CDR1 as LNHNV and CDR2 as YYDKDF (reference sequence).

This chain links TRBV12-5 with TRBJ2-3. There are 15 residues in the CDR3. Germline CDR1 reads LGHNT; CDR2 reads FRNRAP. CDR3 sequence: CASGLARIVADTQYF.

The chain is built from TRBV4-1 and TRBJ2-5; TCRdb indicates TRBD1, and absent DNA this call remains unverified. Germline V gene data show CDR1 as MGHRA and CDR2 as YSYEKL. This CDR3 comprises 16 residues. The CDR3 sequence is CASRPLLERGQETQYF.

CDR3: CASTKTSYGGVGYTF. V and J are TRBV11-2 and TRBJ1-2; there is no DNA to check the TCRdb D call of TRBD1. CDR3 length: 15 amino acids. CDR1 SGHAT and CDR2 FQNNGV come from the germline V gene.

The chain combines TRBV12-3 or TRBV12-4 with TRBJ2-5; TCRdb selects TRBD2, and the lack of DNA leaves this call unchecked. CDR3 length: 18 residues. The CDR3 region is CASSLAHGGAREQETQYF.

The CDR3 protein is CASRRAGASTDTQYF. The chain recombines TRBV27 with TRBJ2-3; TCRdb's assignment of TRBD1 cannot be checked, as there is no DNA. Germline V gene data show CDR1 as MNHEY and CDR2 as SMNVEV (reference sequence). This CDR3 is built from 15 residues.

This chain uses TRBV4-1 with TRBJ2-4; TCRdb proposes TRBD2, but this gene call is untestable without DNA. This CDR3 spans 18 amino acids. Germline CDR1 is MGHRA and CDR2 is YSYEKL. CDR3 region: CASSQSSGSSIAKNIQYF.

The chain links TRBV24-1 to TRBJ2-1; TCRdb gives TRBD2 as the D gene, but with no DNA this cannot be confirmed. This CDR3 contains 15 residues. Germline CDR1 reads KGHDR; CDR2 reads SFDVKD. The CDR3 loop is CATSAGTPRINEQFF.

The V gene is TRBV10-1, the J gene TRBJ2-1; TCRdb designates TRBD2, a call that cannot be tested without DNA. Germline-derived CDR1 and CDR2 are WNHNN and SYGVQD (reference sequence). The CDR3 sequence is 14 residues long. CDR3 protein: CASSVGGQGGQQFF.

This chain links TRBV7-3 with TRBJ2-3; TCRdb picks TRBD1, but there is no DNA to check that call. The CDR3 length is 13 residues. Germline assignment: CDR1 SGHTA and CDR2 FQGTGA. The CDR3 loop reads CASSQSGPDTQYF.

V is TRBV20-1 and J is TRBJ1-4. Germline CDR1 and CDR2: DFQATT and SNEGSKA (reference sequence). CDR3 length: 13 amino acids. The CDR3 sequence is CSARSAANEKLFF.

The chain joins TRBV18 to TRBJ2-5; the TRBD1 assignment by TCRdb is unverifiable without DNA. The CDR3 has 15 amino acids. Germline lookup yields CDR1 KGHSH and CDR2 LQKENI. CDR3: CASSSTGMERETQYF.

The chain combines TRBV12-3 or TRBV12-4 with TRBJ1-6. The CDR3 runs to 13 residues. This CDR3 reads CASNRDGFSPLHF.

CDR3 in amino acids: CASSEQGKETQYF. V gene TRBV25-1 combines with J gene TRBJ2-5; TCRdb reports TRBD1, a call that lacks DNA to check it against. This CDR3 comprises 13 residues. The germline gives CDR1 MGHDK, CDR2 SYGVNS. Complete variable domain (other parts from reference TRBV25-1 and TRBJ2-5): EADIYQTPRYLVIGTGKKITLECSQTMGHDKMYWYQQDPGMELHLIHYSYGVNSTEKGDLSSESTVSRIRTEHFPLTLESARPSHTSQYLCASSEQGKETQYFGPGTRLLVL.

The chain couples TRBV12-3 or TRBV12-4 to TRBJ2-5; TCRdb designates TRBD2, a call that cannot be tested without DNA. The CDR3 is 20 amino acids. CDR3 loop: CASSLSGLAGGLMVEETQYF.

The chain recombines TRBV4-1 with TRBJ2-1; as DNA is missing, the TRBD1 call by TCRdb cannot be tested. Germline CDR1 reads MGHRA; CDR2 reads YSYEKL. The CDR3 totals 16 residues. CDR3 sequence: CASSRTGQLSYNEQFF.

The chain joins TRBV5-1 to TRBJ2-5; absent DNA, TCRdb's TRBD1 call cannot be checked. This CDR3 region has 13 residues. Germline-derived CDR1 and CDR2 are SGHRS and YFSETQ. The CDR3 region is CASSRGAQETQYF.

CDR3: CAISQMGSGMGVHEQFF. The rearrangement links TRBV10-3 to TRBJ2-1; TCRdb calls TRBD2, which cannot be checked without DNA. The CDR3 is 17 residues long. Germline CDR1 and CDR2: ENHRY and SYGVKD.

CDR3 sequence: CASSPQTNPGTDTQYF. This chain links TRBV4-1 with TRBJ2-3; TCRdb designates TRBD2, a call that cannot be tested without DNA. The CDR3 is 16 amino acids. Germline V gives CDR1 MGHRA, CDR2 YSYEKL.

This rearrangement joins TRBV7-9 to TRBJ1-6; TCRdb gives TRBD1 as the D gene, but with no DNA this cannot be confirmed. CDR1 is SEHNR and CDR2 is FQNEAQ in the germline V gene (reference sequence). The CDR3 has 15 amino acids. The CDR3 reads CASSTRTGGNSPLHF.

The chain has TRBV24-1 and TRBJ2-6; TCRdb lists TRBD1, though no DNA is available to test this call. Germline CDR1 and CDR2: KGHDR and SFDVKD. The CDR3 contains 16 residues. This chain's CDR3 is CATSDMGAAGANVLTF.

This sequence joins TRBV4-2 and TRBJ2-7. Germline assignment: CDR1 LGHNA and CDR2 YNFKEQ. This CDR3 has 16 amino acids. This chain's CDR3 is CASSQEGTASSYEQYF.

This chain connects TRBV20-1 to TRBJ2-4; TCRdb's D gene call, TRBD1, goes unchecked for lack of DNA. Looked up from germline, CDR1 is DFQATT and CDR2 is SNEGSKA (reference sequence). This CDR3 has 12 residues. The CDR3 is CSARDPPGIQYF.

The chain recombines TRBV5-1 with TRBJ2-3; TCRdb's D call, TRBD2, is unchecked because there is no DNA. Germline CDR1 SGHRS, CDR2 YFSETQ. The CDR3 totals 16 residues. The CDR3 sequence is CASSLSIGLGTDTQYF.

V gene TRBV6-2 or TRBV6-3 combines with J gene TRBJ2-4; without DNA, the TCRdb call of TRBD1 cannot be checked. Germline values: CDR1 MNHEY, CDR2 SVGEGT. The CDR3 contains 20 residues. The CDR3 loop reads CASRIGGGDRKTLAKNIQYF.

The chain carries TRBV27 and TRBJ2-7; there is no DNA to check the TCRdb D call of TRBD2. There are 15 residues in the CDR3. The germline gives CDR1 MNHEY, CDR2 SMNVEV (reference sequence). The CDR3 spells CASSLTGLAGYEQYF.

The rearrangement links TRBV3-1 to TRBJ1-4; TCRdb reports TRBD1, a call that lacks DNA to check it against. The length of the CDR3 is 14 residues. Germline CDR1 is LGHDT and CDR2 is YNNKEL (reference sequence). This CDR3 reads CASSQGSGAEKLFF.

The chain employs TRBV5-5 and TRBJ2-1. Germline V lookup: CDR1 SGHKS, CDR2 YYEKEE (reference sequence). The CDR3 spans 14 residues. CDR3 region: CASSLWTSMGEQFF.

The chain combines TRBV7-9 with TRBJ2-7; the D call from TCRdb, TRBD2, cannot be confirmed without DNA. The CDR3 consists of 18 residues. Germline CDR1 is SEHNR and CDR2 is FQNEAQ (reference sequence). This CDR3 reads CASSLEGWLAEPSYEQYF.